The 24 T cell receptor beta chains given below trace back to one sample, sequenced in a study of CD8+ T cells in alopecia areata. Reverse transcribed after extraction, RNA yielded cDNA as the sequencing template. Clones were sequenced by immunoSEQ multiplex PCR, and TCRdb holds only the in-frame ones, with some missing. The table records some 180,000 clones, just over 55% of them present only once. Sequencing input: CD8+ T cells sorted from blood. These receptors were taken from a human donor in good health.

The rearrangement links TRBV29-1 to TRBJ2-5, with D perhaps being TRBD1 or TRBD2 (5 bases each). Germline assignment: CDR1 SQVTM and CDR2 ANQGSEA. This CDR3 comprises 12 residues. V shed 6 bases and J shed 5 bases, with 13 bases lying between them. In nucleotides, the CDR3 is TGCAGCGTGAGGGACGGTAGGGAGACCCAGTACTTC. It translates to CSVRDGRETQYF.

The count of this clone is one. This chain links TRBV4-1 with TRBJ1-1; D unresolved. CDR1 MGHRA and CDR2 YSYEKL come from the germline V gene. This CDR3 contains 13 residues. V lost 3 bases and J lost 5, with 10 bases in between. As DNA, the CDR3 is TGCGCCAGCAGCCAGGAAGTCCCAACTGAAGCTTTCTTT. The encoded protein is CASSQEVPTEAFF.

This rearrangement joins TRBV29-1 to TRBJ2-7; 7 nucleotides align to TRBD1. The CDR3 spans 15 residues. With V trimmed by 4 bases and J by 1 base, 10 bases remained unmatched. CDR1 is SQVTM and CDR2 is ANQGSEA in the germline V gene. Here the CDR3 reads CSVVRGTDPSYEQYF. CDR3 nucleotide sequence: TGCAGCGTTGTGAGGGGGACAGACCCATCCTACGAGCAGTACTTC.

The V call is TRBV2, the J call TRBJ2-2; D uncertain. The CDR3 has 17 amino acids. V dropped 2 bases and J dropped 1 base, with 14 bases sitting between them. The germline gives CDR1 SNHLY, CDR2 FYNNEI. CDR3 bases: TGTGCCAGCAGTGAAATCGACTTAGACCTGAACACCGGGGAGCTGTTTTTT. Protein product: CASSEIDLDLNTGELFF.

This clone is a singleton in its sample. The chain joins TRBV30 to TRBJ1-2, with 7 nucleotides matching TRBD1. J was trimmed by 4 bases and V by 0 bases; bases with no gene match: 8. Germline-derived CDR1 and CDR2 are GTSNPN and SVGIG (reference sequence). The CDR3 totals 15 residues. This CDR3 reads CAWSVRDSTLYGYTF. As DNA, the CDR3 is TGTGCCTGGAGTGTACGGGACAGCACCCTCTATGGCTACACCTTC.

V is TRBV7-9 and J is TRBJ2-5, with 7 bases fitting TRBD1. The CDR3 consists of 15 residues. Germline V gives CDR1 SEHNR, CDR2 FQNEAQ (reference sequence). J gave up 1 base and V 5 bases, and 7 bases lay outside the gene matches. CDR3 amino acids: CASSPNAGGQETQYF. The DNA for the CDR3 is TGTGCCAGCAGCCCCAACGCAGGGGGCCAAGAGACCCAGTACTTC.

This clone was detected once. The V call is TRBV30, the J call TRBJ2-7; D is ambiguous. This CDR3 contains 13 residues. CDR1 and CDR2 (germline): GTSNPN, SVGIG (reference sequence). Trimming removed 0 bases at V and 0 bases at J, with 6 bases between. Here the CDR3 DNA reads TGTGCCTGGAGTGTACATACCTCCTACGAGCAGTACTTC. This codes for CAWSVHTSYEQYF.

V is TRBV6-5 and J is TRBJ2-1; D tentatively fits TRBD1 or TRBD2 (5 bases each). The CDR3 consists of 16 residues. The V and J ends lost 0 bases and 6 bases respectively, with 15 bases between them. The germline V gene encodes CDR1 MNHEY and CDR2 SVGAGI. CDR3 sequence: CASSYSSPGQGNEQFF. CDR3 DNA sequence: TGTGCCAGCAGTTACTCGTCTCCGGGGCAAGGCAATGAGCAGTTCTTC.

The chain uses TRBV5-1 and TRBJ2-3, with TRBD1 matching over 8 bases. The V gene's germline CDR1 is SGHRS and CDR2 YFSETQ. V was pared by 4 bases and J by 4 bases, with 5 bases of the junction left unmatched. The CDR3 is 14 residues long. The CDR3 DNA follows: TGCGCCAGCAGCGACGCAGGGGGCCCAGATACGCAGTATTTT. Amino acids: CASSDAGGPDTQYF.

The chain uses TRBV6-1 and TRBJ1-6, with a possible D match to TRBD1 (6 bases). Trimming stripped 0 bases from V and 7 bases from J, with 16 bases between. Germline lookup yields CDR1 MNHNS and CDR2 SASEGT. The CDR3 loop spans 17 amino acids. The CDR3 sequence: CASSEAGYRGGNSPLHF. CDR3 coding DNA: TGTGCCAGCAGTGAAGCTGGTTATCGAGGGGGAAATTCACCCCTCCACTTT.

This chain connects TRBV30 to TRBJ2-4; 7 nucleotides line up with TRBD2. The CDR3 length is 12 residues. J gave up 0 bases and V 8 bases, and 1 base lay outside the gene matches. Germline lookup yields CDR1 GTSNPN and CDR2 SVGIG (reference sequence). CDR3 DNA sequence: TGTGCCGGCGGGGGAGCCAAAAACATTCAGTACTTC. Protein sequence: CAGGGAKNIQYF.

V is TRBV29-1 and J is TRBJ2-2; D ambiguous. Germline-derived CDR1 and CDR2 are SQVTM and ANQGSEA. This CDR3 comprises 12 residues. V was cut by 5 bases and J by 1 base, with 5 bases left in between. DNA for the CDR3: TGCAGCGTTCTCCTGAACACCGGGGAGCTGTTTTTT. Translated: CSVLLNTGELFF.

This clone was counted only a few times. The chain has TRBV13 and TRBJ1-4; D unresolved. Trimming took 0 bases from V and 7 from J, leaving 9 bases between them. Germline loops: CDR1 PRHDT, CDR2 FYEKMQ (reference sequence). CDR3 length: 14 residues. In DNA, the CDR3 is TGTGCCAGCAGCTTAGGATCGGGATTTGAAAAACTGTTTTTT. The encoded protein is CASSLGSGFEKLFF. Full variable domain (remainder filled in from reference TRBV13 and TRBJ1-4): AAGVIQSPRHLIKEKRETATLKCYPIPRHDTVYWYQQGPGQDPQFLISFYEKMQSDKGSIPDRFSAQQFSDYHSELNMSSLELGDSALYFCASSLGSGFEKLFFGSGTQLSVL.

The CDR3 nucleotides are TGCGCCAGCAGGGCCTACGAGCAGTACTTC. Amino acids: CASRAYEQYF. The gene calls are TRBV5-1 and TRBJ2-7; D remains unclear. Germline loops: CDR1 SGHRS, CDR2 YFSETQ. The CDR3 runs to 10 residues. Trimming took 5 bases from V and 2 from J, leaving 2 bases between them.

This chain links TRBV9 with TRBJ1-5, with D possibly matching TRBD1 (5 bases). The V end was cut by 3 bases, the J end by 6 bases, with 10 bases between. CDR3 length: 13 amino acids. Germline assignment: CDR1 SGDLS and CDR2 YYNGEE. CDR3 protein: CASSADSFQPQHF. The CDR3 DNA reads TGTGCCAGCAGCGCAGACAGTTTTCAGCCCCAGCATTTT. The entire variable domain, with the rest obtained from reference TRBV9 and TRBJ1-5, is as follows: DSGVTQTPKHLITATGQRVTLRCSPRSGDLSVYWYQQSLDQGLQFLIQYYNGEERAKGNILERFSAQQFPDLHSELNLSSLELGDSALYFCASSADSFQPQHFGDGTRLSIL.

The gene calls are TRBV29-1 and TRBJ2-2; D possibly corresponds to TRBD1 (6 bases). Germline V gene lookup returns CDR1 SQVTM and CDR2 ANQGSEA. Trimming removed 6 bases from V and 6 bases from J, with 14 bases in between. The CDR3 has 13 residues. Here the CDR3 reads CSVLRDTPGELFF. The CDR3 region has the DNA TGCAGCGTCCTCCGGGACACCCCCGGGGAGCTGTTTTTT.

The chain has TRBV4-1 and TRBJ2-5; D possibly corresponds to TRBD2 (5 bases). Germline CDR1 is MGHRA and CDR2 is YSYEKL. V was trimmed by 4 bases and J by 1 base, leaving 10 bases between them. The length of the CDR3 is 14 residues. CDR3 residues: CASSRLRGQETQYF. In DNA form, the CDR3 reads TGCGCCAGCAGCCGCCTCCGGGGCCAAGAGACCCAGTACTTC.

This clone appeared a few times. The chain joins TRBV5-4 to TRBJ1-2, with D maybe TRBD1 (6 bases). Germline loops: CDR1 SGHNT, CDR2 YYREEE (reference sequence). V was clipped by 4 bases and J by 4 bases, with 14 bases between them. This CDR3 region has 14 residues. The CDR3 is CASSQDSTTYGYTF. DNA of the CDR3: TGTGCCAGCAGCCAGGACAGCACCACCTATGGCTACACCTTC.

There are a few counts of this clone. The rearrangement uses TRBV7-9 and TRBJ2-2, with no clear D. The CDR3 length is 13 residues. V was trimmed by 7 bases and J by 4 bases, leaving 10 bases between them. Germline-derived CDR1 and CDR2 are SEHNR and FQNEAQ (reference sequence). The CDR3 sequence: CASISLGTGELFF. The CDR3 nucleotides read TGTGCCAGCATCTCTCTGGGCACCGGGGAGCTGTTTTTT.

This chain links TRBV19 with TRBJ1-5, with 10 bases that match TRBD1. With V trimmed by 10 bases and J by 6 bases, 9 bases remained unmatched. CDR1 is LNHDA, CDR2 SQIVND, per germline (reference sequence). The CDR3 runs 14 residues. CDR3 bases: TGTGCCACCCACGACAGGGGGCTATTTCAGCCCCAGCATTTT. Its translation: CATHDRGLFQPQHF.

In this sample, this clone turned up a few times. The likely explanation is a read error, given a far larger clone one base away. V usage is TRBV4-1 and J usage is TRBJ2-1; 12 bases map to TRBD2. Unmatched junction bases numbered 5, after V lost 0 bases and J lost 5 bases. The CDR3 has 17 amino acids. CDR1 MGHRA and CDR2 YSYEKL come from the germline V gene. The CDR3 spells CASSQDDGLAGNNEQFF. DNA for the CDR3: TGCGCCAGCAGCCAAGATGATGGACTAGCGGGGAACAATGAGCAGTTCTTC.

In the case of this clone: The same CDR3 also results from other DNA sequences found in this sample. The chain uses TRBV11-2 and TRBJ2-1, with unresolved D. Trimming removed 3 bases at V and 7 bases at J, with 4 bases between. Germline CDR1 SGHAT, CDR2 FQNNGV. CDR3 length: 11 residues. The CDR3, as DNA: TGTGCCAGCAGCTTGGGTAATGAGCAGTTCTTC. This sequence encodes CASSLGNEQFF.

The table lists this clone with a few counts. This chain uses TRBV7-9 with TRBJ2-4, with D possibly TRBD1 on 5 matching bases. This CDR3 spans 15 amino acids. Germline V gives CDR1 SEHNR, CDR2 FQNEAQ (reference sequence). The V end was cut by 3 bases, the J end by 1 base, with 10 bases between. The CDR3 is CASSLTQAAKNIQYF. Here the CDR3 DNA reads TGTGCCAGCAGCTTGACACAGGCTGCCAAAAACATTCAGTACTTC.

This clone was observed a handful of times. The gene calls are TRBV5-1 and TRBJ2-7, with D possibly being TRBD2 (5 bases). Trimming stripped 4 bases from V and 2 bases from J, with 19 bases between. Germline V CDR1 and CDR2: SGHRS, YFSETQ. The CDR3 has 16 residues. The CDR3 loop is CASSPLTAGITYEQYF. The CDR3 coding sequence is TGCGCCAGCAGCCCCTTGACGGCGGGCATCACCTACGAGCAGTACTTC.